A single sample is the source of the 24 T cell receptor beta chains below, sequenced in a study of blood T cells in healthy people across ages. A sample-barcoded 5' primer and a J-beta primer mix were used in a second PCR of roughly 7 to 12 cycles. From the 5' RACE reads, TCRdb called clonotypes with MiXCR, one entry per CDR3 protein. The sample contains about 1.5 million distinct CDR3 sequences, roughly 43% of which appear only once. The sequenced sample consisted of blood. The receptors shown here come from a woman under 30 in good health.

The CDR3 coding sequence is TGCAGCGTTGAAAAGGTGGTTCCAAGCTCCTACAATGAGCAGTACTTC. It translates to CSVEKVVPSSYNEQYF. V and J are TRBV29-1 and TRBJ2-1; D not certain. The better agreement between TRBJ2-7 and the DNA end casts doubt on the J call. This CDR3 contains 16 residues. The germline V gene encodes CDR1 SQVTM and CDR2 ANQGSEA.

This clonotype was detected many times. CDR3 region: CASSSLPGTDTQYF. The CDR3 nucleotides are TGTGCCAGCAGCTCACTCCCCGGCACAGATACGCAGTATTTT. The chain carries TRBV6-5 and TRBJ2-3; D remains ambiguous. The CDR3 covers 14 residues. The V gene lost 6 bases and the J gene lost 1 base, with 11 bases spanning the gap. Germline V CDR1 and CDR2: MNHEY, SVGAGI.

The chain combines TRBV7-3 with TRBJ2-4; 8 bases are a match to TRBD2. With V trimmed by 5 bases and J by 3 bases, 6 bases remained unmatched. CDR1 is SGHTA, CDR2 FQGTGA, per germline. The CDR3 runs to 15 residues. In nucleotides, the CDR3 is TGTGCCAGCAGCATTCTAAGCGGGGGCAAAAACATTCAGTACTTC. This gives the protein CASSILSGGKNIQYF.

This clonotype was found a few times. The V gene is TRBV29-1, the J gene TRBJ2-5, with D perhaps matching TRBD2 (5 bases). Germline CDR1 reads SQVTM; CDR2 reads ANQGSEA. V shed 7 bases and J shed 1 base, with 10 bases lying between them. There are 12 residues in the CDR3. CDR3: CSGRWGQETQYF. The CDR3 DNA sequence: TGCAGCGGGAGGTGGGGCCAAGAGACCCAGTACTTC.

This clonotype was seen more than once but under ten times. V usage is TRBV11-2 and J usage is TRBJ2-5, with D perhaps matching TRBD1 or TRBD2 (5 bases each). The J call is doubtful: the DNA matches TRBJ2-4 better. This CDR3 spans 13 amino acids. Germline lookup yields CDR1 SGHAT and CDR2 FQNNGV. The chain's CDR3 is CASSLAGTDIQYF. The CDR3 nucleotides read TGTGCCAGCAGCTTAGCCGGGACCGACATTCAGTACTTC.

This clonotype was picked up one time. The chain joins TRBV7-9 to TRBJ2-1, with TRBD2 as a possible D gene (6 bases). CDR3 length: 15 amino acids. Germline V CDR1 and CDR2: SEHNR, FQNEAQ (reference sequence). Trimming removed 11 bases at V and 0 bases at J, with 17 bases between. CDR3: CASRGLESSYNEQFF. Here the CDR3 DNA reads TGTGCCTCCCGGGGACTGGAAAGCTCCTACAATGAGCAGTTCTTC.

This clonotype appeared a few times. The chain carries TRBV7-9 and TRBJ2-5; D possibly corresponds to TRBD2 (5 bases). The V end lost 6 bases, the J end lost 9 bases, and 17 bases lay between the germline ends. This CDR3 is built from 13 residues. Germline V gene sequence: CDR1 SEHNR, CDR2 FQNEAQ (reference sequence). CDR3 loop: CASRAVSGWAQYF. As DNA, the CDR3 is TGTGCCAGCAGGGCCGTTTCGGGGTGGGCCCAGTACTTC.

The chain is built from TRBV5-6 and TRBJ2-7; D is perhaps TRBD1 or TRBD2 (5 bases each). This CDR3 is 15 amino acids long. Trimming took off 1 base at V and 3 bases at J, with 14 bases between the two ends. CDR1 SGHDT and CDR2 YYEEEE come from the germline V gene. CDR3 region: CASSLFRDQLYEQYF. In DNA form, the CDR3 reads TGTGCCAGCAGCTTGTTCCGGGACCAACTCTACGAGCAGTACTTC.

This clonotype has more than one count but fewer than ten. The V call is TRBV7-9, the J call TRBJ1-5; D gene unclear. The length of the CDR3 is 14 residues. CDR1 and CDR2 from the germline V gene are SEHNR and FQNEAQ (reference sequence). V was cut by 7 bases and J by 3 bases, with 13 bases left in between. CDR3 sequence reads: CASTSDVDNQPQHF. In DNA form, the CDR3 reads TGTGCCAGCACCTCAGACGTAGACAATCAGCCCCAGCATTTT.

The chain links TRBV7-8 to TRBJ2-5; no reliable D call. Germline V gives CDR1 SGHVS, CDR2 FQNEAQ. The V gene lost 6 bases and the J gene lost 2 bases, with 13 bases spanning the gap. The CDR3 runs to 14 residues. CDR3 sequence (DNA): TGTGCCAGCAGACGAGACCCGGTACAAGAGACCCAGTACTTC. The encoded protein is CASRRDPVQETQYF.

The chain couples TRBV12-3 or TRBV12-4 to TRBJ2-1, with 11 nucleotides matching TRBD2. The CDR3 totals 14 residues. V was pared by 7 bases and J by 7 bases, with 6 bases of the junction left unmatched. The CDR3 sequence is CASMPSGGPNEQFF. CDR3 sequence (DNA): TGTGCCAGCATGCCTAGCGGGGGGCCGAATGAGCAGTTCTTC.

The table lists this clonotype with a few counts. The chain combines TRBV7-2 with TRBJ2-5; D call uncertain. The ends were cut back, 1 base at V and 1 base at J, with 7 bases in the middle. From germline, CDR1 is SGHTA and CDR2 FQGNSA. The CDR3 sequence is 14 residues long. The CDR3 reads CASSLESAQETQYF. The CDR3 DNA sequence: TGTGCCAGCAGCTTAGAAAGTGCCCAAGAGACCCAGTACTTC.

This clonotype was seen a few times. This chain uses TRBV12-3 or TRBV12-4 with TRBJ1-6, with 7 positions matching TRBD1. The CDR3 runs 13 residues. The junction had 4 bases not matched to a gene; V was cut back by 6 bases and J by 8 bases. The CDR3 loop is CASSRQGHSPLHF. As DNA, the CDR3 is TGTGCCAGCAGCCGACAGGGTCATTCACCCCTCCACTTT.

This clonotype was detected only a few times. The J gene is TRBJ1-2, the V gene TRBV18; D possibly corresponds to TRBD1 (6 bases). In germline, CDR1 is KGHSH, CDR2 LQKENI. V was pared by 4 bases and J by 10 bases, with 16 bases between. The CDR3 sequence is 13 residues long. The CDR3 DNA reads TGTGCCAGCTCACTGGGGAATGACAGGTTCTACACCTTC. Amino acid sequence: CASSLGNDRFYTF.

CDR3 residues: CASSFWGTVNTEAFF. CDR3 in DNA: TGTGCCAGCAGCTTCTGGGGAACAGTGAACACTGAAGCTTTCTTT. The V call is TRBV11-2, the J call TRBJ1-1; D is ambiguous. Per the germline V gene, CDR1 is SGHAT and CDR2 is FQNNGV. The CDR3 runs 15 residues. Deletions cut 3 bases from V and 0 bases from J, with 11 bases between.

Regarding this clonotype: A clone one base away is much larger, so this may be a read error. The CDR3 spells CACSPSGQGGIQYF. The DNA of the CDR3 is TGTGCCTGCTCACCATCGGGTCAGGGGGGCATTCAGTACTTC. The genes are TRBV18 and TRBJ2-4, with D perhaps TRBD1 (7 bases). Germline V gene sequence: CDR1 KGHSH, CDR2 LQKENI. This CDR3 contains 14 residues.

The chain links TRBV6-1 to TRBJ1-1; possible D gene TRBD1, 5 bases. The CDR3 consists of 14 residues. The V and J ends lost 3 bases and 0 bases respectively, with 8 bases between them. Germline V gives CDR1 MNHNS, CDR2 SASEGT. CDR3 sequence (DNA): TGTGCCAGCAGTGAGAAGGGGTTGAACACTGAAGCTTTCTTT. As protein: CASSEKGLNTEAFF.

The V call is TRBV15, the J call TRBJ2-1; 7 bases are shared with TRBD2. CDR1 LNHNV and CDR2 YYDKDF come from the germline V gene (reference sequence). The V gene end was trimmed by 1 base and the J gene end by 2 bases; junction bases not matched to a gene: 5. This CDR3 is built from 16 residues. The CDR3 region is CATSRGTGTTYNEQFF. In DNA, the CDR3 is TGTGCCACCAGCAGAGGGACCGGGACTACCTACAATGAGCAGTTCTTC.

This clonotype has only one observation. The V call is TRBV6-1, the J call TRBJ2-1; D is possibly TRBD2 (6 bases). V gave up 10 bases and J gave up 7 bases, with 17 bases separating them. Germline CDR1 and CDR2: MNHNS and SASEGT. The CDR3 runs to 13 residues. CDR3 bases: TGTGCCATGAAGGACGCGGCGGGAAATGAGCAGTTCTTC. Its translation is CAMKDAAGNEQFF.

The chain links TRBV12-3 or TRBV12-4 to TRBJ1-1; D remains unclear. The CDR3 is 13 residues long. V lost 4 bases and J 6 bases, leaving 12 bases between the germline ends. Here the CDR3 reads CASSCLGPSEAFF. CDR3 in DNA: TGTGCCAGCAGTTGTCTGGGCCCCTCTGAAGCTTTCTTT.

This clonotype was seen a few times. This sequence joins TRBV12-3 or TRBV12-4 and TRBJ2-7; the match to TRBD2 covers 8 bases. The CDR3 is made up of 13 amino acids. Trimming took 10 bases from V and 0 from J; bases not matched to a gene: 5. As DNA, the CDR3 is TGTGCCACCGGAGCGGGAGTCTCCTACGAGCAGTACTTC. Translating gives CATGAGVSYEQYF.

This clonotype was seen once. The CDR3 region is CASSLQGTHTDTQYF. The CDR3, as DNA: TGTGCCAGCAGCTTACAGGGCACACACACAGATACGCAGTATTTT. The chain employs TRBV7-9 and TRBJ2-3, with a tentative D call TRBD1 (5 bases). Germline V CDR1 and CDR2: SEHNR, FQNEAQ (reference sequence). This CDR3 contains 15 residues. Trimming removed 2 bases at V and 2 bases at J, with 11 bases between.

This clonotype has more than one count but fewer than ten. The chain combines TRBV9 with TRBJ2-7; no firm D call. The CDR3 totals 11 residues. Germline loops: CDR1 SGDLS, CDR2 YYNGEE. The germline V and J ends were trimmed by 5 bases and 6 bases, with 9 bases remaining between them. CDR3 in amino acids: CASSERSEQYF. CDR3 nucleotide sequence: TGTGCCAGCAGTGAAAGGAGCGAGCAGTACTTC.

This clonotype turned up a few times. CDR3 in DNA: TGCAGTGCTAGAGAGGTGACAGGGGGTTACGAGCAGTACTTC. Its translation is CSAREVTGGYEQYF. The chain carries TRBV20-1 and TRBJ2-7, with TRBD1 matching 9 bases. The ends lost 0 bases at V and 4 bases at J; junction bases unmatched: 4. Per germline, CDR1 DFQATT and CDR2 SNEGSKA (reference sequence). There are 14 residues in the CDR3.